The 30 T cell receptor beta chains listed next were all sequenced from one sample in a study of TIL therapy for anti-PD-1-resistant metastatic lung cancer. Sequencing used immunoSEQ v3. Produced via immunoSEQ multiplex PCR; TCRdb's table is partial and in-frame only. The data contain tens of thousands of clones, less than 75% of them singletons. Time point indicated: pre-treatment sample, taken before nivolumab and TIL therapy. Pleural nodules or supraclavicular lymph nodes made up most of the excised metastases sampled. The sequences come from tumor tissue, collected at baseline. The receptor set was obtained from a person aged 25-80 years with non-small cell lung cancer.

The J gene is TRBJ2-7, the V gene TRBV5-6; D gene ambiguous. The V gene lost 3 bases and the J gene lost 5 bases, with 21 bases spanning the gap. This CDR3 spans 16 amino acids. Germline lookup yields CDR1 SGHDT and CDR2 YYEEEE. The CDR3 spells CASSWRVVGGEDEQYF. CDR3 in DNA: TGTGCCAGCAGCTGGCGAGTTGTGGGTGGGGAAGACGAGCAGTACTTC. The variable domain in full, completed from reference TRBV5-6 and TRBJ2-7, reads DAGVTQSPTHLIKTRGQQVTLRCSPKSGHDTVSWYQQALGQGPQFIFQYYEEEERQRGNFPDRFSGHQFPNYSSELNVNALLLGDSALYLCASSWRVVGGEDEQYFGPGTRLTVT.

The CDR3 reads CAWLRGGGELFF. In nucleotides, the CDR3 is TGTGCCTGGCTTAGGGGAGGCGGGGAGCTGTTTTTT. V usage is TRBV30 and J usage is TRBJ2-2; D perhaps matches TRBD2 (6 bases). With 5 bases removed from V and 7 bases from J, the gap between germline ends came to 11 bases. The CDR3 runs to 12 residues. Germline V lookup: CDR1 GTSNPN, CDR2 SVGIG (reference sequence).

This clone rates as medium-sized. The chain has TRBV2 and TRBJ1-5; TRBD1 might be the D (5 bases). There are 14 residues in the CDR3. Germline lookup yields CDR1 SNHLY and CDR2 FYNNEI. Trimming left V 0 bases short and J 5 bases short, with 8 bases between. The DNA of the CDR3 is TGTGCCAGCAGTGAAGCGCGAGGGGATCAGCCCCAGCATTTT. Protein: CASSEARGDQPQHF.

In this sample, this clone turned up once. This sequence joins TRBV6-5 and TRBJ1-6; 7 bases are a match to TRBD1. Germline assignment: CDR1 MNHEY and CDR2 SVGAGI. The CDR3 is 15 residues long. The junction had 9 bases not matched to a gene; V was cut back by 6 bases and J by 7 bases. The CDR3 reads CASRTRGGKNSPLHF. The CDR3 DNA sequence: TGTGCCAGCAGAACCCGAGGGGGCAAAAATTCACCCCTCCACTTT.

The chain carries TRBV30 and TRBJ1-2, with D unresolved. V dropped 6 bases and J dropped 5 bases, with 16 bases sitting between them. Germline V gene data show CDR1 as GTSNPN and CDR2 as SVGIG (reference sequence). CDR3 length: 13 residues. In DNA form, the CDR3 reads TGTGCCTGCACCTATATGCGGGCGTATGGCTACACCTTC. As protein: CACTYMRAYGYTF. The full variable domain, in which reference TRBV30 and TRBJ1-2 provide the parts outside the CDR3, is SQTIHQWPATLVQPVGSPLSLECTVEGTSNPNLYWYRQAAGRGLQLLFYSVGIGQISSEVPQNLSASRPQDRQFILSSKKLLLSDSGFYLCACTYMRAYGYTFGSGTRLTVV.

V is TRBV5-6 and J is TRBJ1-2; no definite D call. Germline V gene data show CDR1 as SGHDT and CDR2 as YYEEEE. The V end lost 4 bases, the J end lost 4 bases, and 11 bases lay between the germline ends. The CDR3 has 13 amino acids. The CDR3 loop reads CASSPSRGYGYTF. The CDR3 nucleotides are TGTGCCAGCAGCCCTAGCCGCGGCTATGGCTACACCTTC.

The DNA of the CDR3 is TGCGCCAGCAACCCGACAGGGGGAGTGAGAACTGAAGCTTTCTTT. It is translated as CASNPTGGVRTEAFF. The chain has TRBV5-1 and TRBJ1-1; 9 bases agree with TRBD1. Trimming cost V 6 bases and J 5 bases; bases outside gene matches: 11. The germline gives CDR1 SGHRS, CDR2 YFSETQ. The CDR3 has 15 amino acids.

The chain carries TRBV2 and TRBJ1-4; D is uncertain. Trimming removed 3 bases at V and 7 bases at J, with 12 bases between. CDR1 is SNHLY, CDR2 FYNNEI, per germline. The CDR3 loop spans 14 amino acids. CDR3 protein: CASSDPGGIEKLFF. The CDR3 DNA follows: TGTGCCAGCAGTGACCCCGGAGGGATTGAAAAACTGTTTTTT.

The V gene is TRBV14, the J gene TRBJ2-7; D is tentatively TRBD1 or TRBD2 (5 bases each). The CDR3 extends over 12 amino acids. V lost 0 bases, J lost 6 bases, and 6 bases lay in between. CDR1 and CDR2 from the germline V gene are SGHDN and FVKESK. CDR3 residues: CASSQDGGEQYF. The CDR3 coding sequence is TGTGCCAGCAGCCAAGATGGGGGCGAGCAGTACTTC.

The chain carries TRBV5-6 and TRBJ2-3; no clear D. Germline loops: CDR1 SGHDT, CDR2 YYEEEE. Trimming stripped 0 bases from V and 0 bases from J, with 5 bases between. The CDR3 has 14 amino acids. The CDR3 loop is CASSLATSTDTQYF. The CDR3 DNA reads as TGTGCCAGCAGCTTGGCAACTAGCACAGATACGCAGTATTTT.

The CDR3 DNA sequence: TGCGCCAGCAGCTTGGAGGGGTACGAGCAGTACTTC. Translated, it gives CASSLEGYEQYF. The V gene is TRBV5-1, the J gene TRBJ2-7; D might be TRBD1 (5 bases). V gave up 0 bases and J gave up 4 bases, with 5 bases separating them. CDR3 length: 12 amino acids. Per germline, CDR1 SGHRS and CDR2 YFSETQ.

This clone turned up a few times. The chain couples TRBV19 to TRBJ1-6; TRBD1 matches at 11 bases. Germline loops: CDR1 LNHDA, CDR2 SQIVND (reference sequence). The ends lost 3 bases at V and 8 bases at J; junction bases unmatched: 3. The CDR3 length is 15 residues. CDR3: CASSIKGQGDSPLHF. The CDR3 nucleotides read TGTGCCAGTAGTATTAAGGGACAGGGGGATTCACCCCTCCACTTT.

CDR3 DNA sequence: TGTGCCAGCAGCTCCGGGCCTATTCGGGGTGAAAAACTGTTTTTT. Protein sequence: CASSSGPIRGEKLFF. V usage is TRBV5-6 and J usage is TRBJ1-4; D not resolved. CDR3 length equals 15 residues. In germline, CDR1 is SGHDT, CDR2 YYEEEE. With 3 bases removed from V and 7 bases from J, the gap between germline ends came to 16 bases.

This clone was detected only a few times. The chain carries TRBV7-2 and TRBJ2-2, with a tentative D call TRBD2 (5 bases). Trimming took 0 bases from V and 4 from J, leaving 12 bases between them. This CDR3 comprises 16 residues. Per the germline V gene, CDR1 is SGHTA and CDR2 is FQGNSA. The CDR3 region is CASSLAGALGTGELFF. The CDR3, as DNA: TGTGCCAGCAGCTTAGCGGGAGCCTTAGGCACCGGGGAGCTGTTTTTT.

The chain recombines TRBV19 with TRBJ2-3; 11 positions agree with TRBD2. Germline V lookup: CDR1 LNHDA, CDR2 SQIVND (reference sequence). The CDR3 length is 16 residues. The trim removed 5 bases at V and 0 bases at J, leaving 4 bases unmatched. The CDR3 DNA sequence: TGTGCCAGTAGTTCCCGACTAGCGGGAAGCACAGATACGCAGTATTTT. Amino acid sequence: CASSSRLAGSTDTQYF.

This clone was seen a few times. This sequence joins TRBV30 and TRBJ1-1; 7 nucleotides line up with TRBD1. CDR1 is GTSNPN, CDR2 SVGIG, per germline (reference sequence). The CDR3 has 14 residues. V lost 1 base and J lost 0; bases outside the gene matches: 2. As DNA, the CDR3 is TGTGCCTGGAGTGGGACAGGTATGAACACTGAAGCTTTCTTT. It is translated as CAWSGTGMNTEAFF.

The CDR3 coding sequence is TGTGCCAGCACCTTACAGCTACCCCGGGGCACCGGGGAGCTGTTTTTT. It codes for CASTLQLPRGTGELFF. The chain is built from TRBV27 and TRBJ2-2, with D perhaps matching TRBD2 (5 bases). In germline, CDR1 is MNHEY, CDR2 SMNVEV (reference sequence). This CDR3 region has 16 residues. Trimming took off 7 bases at V and 4 bases at J, with 19 bases between the two ends.

The chain carries TRBV5-6 and TRBJ1-3; D gene uncertain. Germline CDR1 SGHDT, CDR2 YYEEEE. With 1 base removed from V and 8 bases from J, the gap between germline ends came to 7 bases. This CDR3 comprises 12 residues. The CDR3 DNA sequence: TGTGCCAGCAGCTTGAGACGAGACACCATATATTTT. Translation: CASSLRRDTIYF.

The chain has TRBV5-1 and TRBJ1-2; 7 bases map to TRBD1. Germline loops: CDR1 SGHRS, CDR2 YFSETQ. V trimming: 8 bases; J trimming: 7 bases; junction bases outside the gene matches: 11. This CDR3 comprises 13 residues. CDR3: CASSQGQYSGYTF. The CDR3 DNA is TGCGCCAGTTCACAGGGGCAATATTCTGGCTACACCTTC.

The chain recombines TRBV19 with TRBJ2-3, with D uncertain. The germline V gene encodes CDR1 LNHDA and CDR2 SQIVND (reference sequence). The CDR3 extends over 14 amino acids. V was trimmed by 10 bases and J by 2 bases, leaving 16 bases between them. The chain's CDR3 is CATTLGNPTDTQYF. The CDR3 DNA reads as TGTGCCACTACGCTAGGGAACCCCACAGATACGCAGTATTTT.

This clone was recorded only once. The rearrangement links TRBV10-2 to TRBJ2-3, with 9 bases aligning to TRBD1. The CDR3 runs 14 residues. V was clipped by 6 bases and J by 3 bases; unmatched bases: 4. Germline assignment: CDR1 WSHSY and CDR2 SAAADI. CDR3 region: CASREQGATDTQYF. The CDR3 coding sequence is TGCGCCAGCAGGGAACAGGGGGCGACAGATACGCAGTATTTT.

This clone was seen more than once but under ten times. The chain has TRBV15 and TRBJ1-2, with no clear D. This CDR3 contains 16 residues. V was pared by 0 bases and J by 7 bases, with 18 bases between. Germline V gene lookup returns CDR1 LNHNV and CDR2 YYDKDF (reference sequence). The CDR3 sequence: CATSRDLQPPMTGYTF. The CDR3 nucleotides are TGTGCCACCAGCAGAGATCTACAGCCTCCTATGACTGGCTACACCTTC.

The chain employs TRBV29-1 and TRBJ2-1; D is unclear. The CDR3 contains 11 residues. From germline, CDR1 is SQVTM and CDR2 ANQGSEA. Trimming removed 5 bases from V and 2 bases from J, with 4 bases in between. CDR3 amino acids: CSVTAYNEQFF. For the CDR3, the DNA is TGCAGCGTTACGGCCTACAATGAGCAGTTCTTC.

The rearrangement links TRBV15 to TRBJ2-1; D possibly uses TRBD1 or TRBD2 (5 bases each). The germline V and J ends were trimmed by 5 bases and 12 bases, with 14 bases remaining between them. Germline V gene data show CDR1 as LNHNV and CDR2 as YYDKDF (reference sequence). CDR3 length: 12 residues. The CDR3 protein is CATSPNEGRQFF. DNA for the CDR3: TGTGCCACCAGCCCGAACGAGGGACGGCAGTTCTTC.

The chain has TRBV7-8 and TRBJ2-5, with TRBD2 identical over 12 bases. Germline trimming cut 5 bases from V and 0 bases from J; bases unmatched to any gene: 10. In germline, CDR1 is SGHVS, CDR2 FQNEAQ. CDR3 length: 18 amino acids. Here the CDR3 reads CASSILAGGLPDQETQYF. CDR3 sequence (DNA): TGTGCCAGCAGCATTCTAGCGGGGGGGCTTCCCGACCAAGAGACCCAGTACTTC. The full variable domain, rest sourced from reference TRBV7-8 and TRBJ2-5, is GAGVSQSPRYKVAKRGQDVALRCDPISGHVSLFWYQQALGQGPEFLTYFQNEAQLDKSGLPSDRFFAERPEGSVSTLKIQRTQQEDSAVYLCASSILAGGLPDQETQYFGPGTRLLVL.

This clone has only a few counts. This rearrangement joins TRBV13 to TRBJ1-2; 8 positions agree with TRBD1. The trim removed 4 bases at V and 5 bases at J, leaving 9 bases unmatched. The CDR3 has 15 amino acids. CDR1 and CDR2 (germline): PRHDT, FYEKMQ (reference sequence). The CDR3 nucleotides read TGTGCCAGCAGCTCCTCCCGACAGGGGATGTATGGCTACACCTTC. It codes for CASSSSRQGMYGYTF.

J is TRBJ2-7 and V is TRBV7-9; 12 bases are a match to TRBD2. J gave up 2 bases and V 5 bases, and 1 base lay outside the gene matches. The CDR3 is made up of 14 amino acids. Looked up from germline, CDR1 is SEHNR and CDR2 is FQNEAQ (reference sequence). CDR3 protein: CASSGLAGTYEQYF. CDR3 coding DNA: TGTGCCAGCAGCGGACTAGCGGGAACCTACGAGCAGTACTTC.

The V and J genes are TRBV2 and TRBJ2-3, with 11 bases identical to TRBD2. V lost 6 bases to trimming and J lost 2 bases; unmatched junction nucleotides: 4. Germline V gene sequence: CDR1 SNHLY, CDR2 FYNNEI. This CDR3 contains 15 residues. CDR3 amino acids: CASRDSGGATDTQYF. The CDR3 DNA sequence: TGTGCCAGCAGGGATAGCGGGGGGGCCACAGATACGCAGTATTTT.

Only a few counts were recorded for this clone. The genes are TRBV18 and TRBJ1-5, with 10 bases identical to TRBD1. CDR3 length: 16 amino acids. Germline V CDR1 and CDR2: KGHSH, LQKENI. V dropped 5 bases and J dropped 4; count of bases not matched to a gene: 8. The CDR3 DNA reads TGTGCCAGCTCATCAGAGACAGGGGGCCTAAATCAGCCCCAGCATTTT. Its protein is CASSSETGGLNQPQHF. The full variable domain, in which reference TRBV18 and TRBJ1-5 provide the parts outside the CDR3, is NAGVMQNPRHLVRRRGQEARLRCSPMKGHSHVYWYRQLPEEGLKFMVYLQKENIIDESGMPKERFSAEFPKEGPSILRIQQVVRGDSAAYFCASSSETGGLNQPQHFGDGTRLSIL.

The rearrangement links TRBV28 to TRBJ1-1; perhaps TRBD1 as D (5 bases). This CDR3 has 19 residues. Trimming took off 6 bases at V and 1 base at J, with 27 bases between the two ends. CDR1 and CDR2 (germline): MDHEN, SYDVKM. CDR3 loop: CASSFPPSYTVTGNTEAFF. CDR3 bases: TGTGCCAGCAGCTTTCCGCCCTCCTATACCGTCACAGGGAACACTGAAGCTTTCTTT.